The rows below give T cell receptor beta chains drawn from one sample of a study of T cell responses to AZD1222 COVID-19 vaccine. Clones were read by immunoSEQ multiplex PCR, and TCRdb kept only the in-frame ones, dropping some. Of 88,000 or so clones in the sample, 89% were seen once. The sequences come from peripheral blood, collected on day 0 of AZD1222 vaccination. The source is an adult in good health. CDR3s include the opening cysteine and the closing phenylalanine or tryptophan. D genes are given only for firm matches. Where a row states a size, it is once, few, many or the class of an expanded clone; other rows omit it.

d_call: TRBD1; clone_size: .; v_call: TRBV3-1/TRBV3-2; j_call: TRBJ1-2; cdr3_aa: CASNPGQPFMGYTF; cdr3_nt: TGTGCCAGCAACCCGGGACAGCCCTTCATGGGCTACACCTTC
d_call: .; clone_size: .; v_call: TRBV27; j_call: TRBJ2-7; cdr3_aa: CASSREGGAYEQYF; cdr3_nt: TGTGCCAGCAGTAGGGAGGGGGGCGCGTACGAGCAGTACTTC
d_call: .; clone_size: .; v_call: TRBV2; j_call: TRBJ2-1; cdr3_aa: CASTTGSREQFF; cdr3_nt: TGTGCCAGCACGACGGGGTCGAGGGAGCAGTTCTTC
d_call: .; clone_size: .; v_call: TRBV7-2; j_call: TRBJ2-7; cdr3_aa: CASSLSLYEQYF; cdr3_nt: TGTGCCAGCAGCCTCTCTCTCTACGAGCAGTACTTC
d_call: .; clone_size: .; v_call: TRBV9; j_call: TRBJ1-1; cdr3_aa: CASSSWTDLNTEAFF; cdr3_nt: TGTGCCAGCAGCTCTTGGACGGACTTGAACACTGAAGCTTTCTTT
d_call: .; clone_size: .; v_call: TRBV5-1; j_call: TRBJ2-6; cdr3_aa: CASSLPTGANVLTF; cdr3_nt: TGCGCCAGCAGCTTGCCAACTGGGGCCAACGTCCTGACTTTC
d_call: .; clone_size: .; v_call: TRBV13; j_call: TRBJ2-7; cdr3_aa: CASSLNSYEQYF; cdr3_nt: TGTGCCAGCAGCTTAAACTCCTACGAGCAGTACTTC
d_call: .; clone_size: .; v_call: TRBV6-4; j_call: TRBJ1-6; cdr3_aa: CASISKRGLVDSPLHF; cdr3_nt: TGTGCCAGCATAAGCAAGAGGGGCCTGGTGGATTCACCCCTCCACTTT
d_call: TRBD1; clone_size: .; v_call: TRBV5-5; j_call: TRBJ2-7; cdr3_aa: CASSLAADYTGGYEQYF; cdr3_nt: TGTGCCAGCAGCTTGGCAGCAGATTATACAGGGGGCTACGAGCAGTACTTC
d_call: TRBD2; clone_size: .; v_call: TRBV9; j_call: TRBJ2-1; cdr3_aa: CASSVGGGGRRAEQFF; cdr3_nt: TGTGCCAGCAGCGTAGGAGGAGGCGGGAGAAGGGCTGAGCAGTTCTTC
d_call: .; clone_size: .; v_call: TRBV5-1; j_call: TRBJ2-7; cdr3_aa: CASSLVGDEQYF; cdr3_nt: TGCGCCAGCAGCTTGGTGGGGGACGAGCAGTACTTC
d_call: TRBD2; clone_size: once; v_call: TRBV19; j_call: TRBJ2-1; cdr3_aa: CASSSGLAGAGTEQFF; cdr3_nt: TGTGCCAGTAGTTCGGGACTAGCGGGAGCAGGTACTGAGCAGTTCTTC
d_call: .; clone_size: .; v_call: TRBV10-3; j_call: TRBJ1-1; cdr3_aa: CAISPDRALNTEAFF; cdr3_nt: TGTGCCATCAGTCCCGATCGGGCGTTGAACACTGAAGCTTTCTTT
d_call: TRBD2; clone_size: .; v_call: TRBV7-8; j_call: TRBJ2-1; cdr3_aa: CASSSWTLAGGGNSYNEQFF; cdr3_nt: TGTGCCAGCAGCTCCTGGACGTTAGCGGGAGGGGGTAACTCCTACAATGAGCAGTTCTTC
d_call: .; clone_size: .; v_call: TRBV6-5; j_call: TRBJ1-2; cdr3_aa: CASHEENYGYTF; cdr3_nt: TGTGCCAGCCACGAGGAGAACTATGGCTACACCTTC
d_call: TRBD2; clone_size: .; v_call: TRBV10-3; j_call: TRBJ2-7; cdr3_aa: CATFSPPPAGEGEQYF; cdr3_nt: TGTGCCACCTTCAGCCCCCCTCCAGCGGGAGAAGGCGAGCAGTACTTC
d_call: .; clone_size: .; v_call: TRBV2; j_call: TRBJ1-5; cdr3_aa: CASMLGAAQPQHF; cdr3_nt: TGTGCCAGCATGTTGGGGGCGGCTCAGCCCCAGCATTTT
d_call: .; clone_size: .; v_call: TRBV2; j_call: TRBJ2-5; cdr3_aa: CASSEILEETQYF; cdr3_nt: TGTGCCAGCAGTGAAATCCTCGAAGAGACCCAGTACTTC
d_call: .; clone_size: once; v_call: TRBV15; j_call: TRBJ1-1; cdr3_aa: CATSREGFTEAFF; cdr3_nt: TGTGCCACCAGCAGAGAGGGGTTTACTGAAGCTTTCTTT
d_call: .; clone_size: .; v_call: TRBV9; j_call: TRBJ2-7; cdr3_aa: CASSVEERAVGEQYF; cdr3_nt: TGTGCCAGCAGCGTAGAAGAGAGGGCGGTGGGCGAGCAGTACTTC
d_call: .; clone_size: .; v_call: TRBV12-3/TRBV12-4; j_call: TRBJ1-2; cdr3_aa: CASSLKGRHGYTF; cdr3_nt: TGTGCCAGCAGTTTAAAGGGTCGACATGGCTACACCTTC
d_call: .; clone_size: .; v_call: TRBV3-1/TRBV3-2; j_call: TRBJ1-1; cdr3_aa: CASSHLTDQEAFF; cdr3_nt: TGTGCCAGCAGCCACCTCACAGACCAAGAAGCTTTCTTT
d_call: TRBD2; clone_size: .; v_call: TRBV27; j_call: TRBJ2-7; cdr3_aa: CASSFSGGRAYEQYF; cdr3_nt: TGTGCCAGCAGTTTCTCGGGGGGGAGGGCTTACGAGCAGTACTTC
d_call: .; clone_size: .; v_call: TRBV30; j_call: TRBJ1-5; cdr3_aa: CAWSLRSNQPQHF; cdr3_nt: TGTGCCTGGAGTCTTCGGAGCAATCAGCCCCAGCATTTT
d_call: .; clone_size: once; v_call: TRBV5-1; j_call: TRBJ1-5; cdr3_aa: CASSLVGGVHQPQHF; cdr3_nt: TGCGCCAGCAGCTTGGTTGGGGGGGTTCATCAGCCCCAGCATTTT
d_call: .; clone_size: once; v_call: TRBV29-1; j_call: TRBJ1-3; cdr3_aa: CSVGFGNTIYF; cdr3_nt: TGCAGCGTTGGGTTCGGAAACACCATATATTTT
d_call: .; clone_size: .; v_call: TRBV30; j_call: TRBJ2-1; cdr3_aa: CAWSVSGNEQFF; cdr3_nt: TGTGCCTGGAGTGTATCCGGGAATGAGCAGTTCTTC
d_call: .; clone_size: .; v_call: TRBV5-8; j_call: TRBJ1-4; cdr3_aa: CASSLAGVHEKLFF; cdr3_nt: TGTGCCAGCAGCTTGGCCGGGGTGCACGAAAAACTGTTTTTT
d_call: .; clone_size: once; v_call: TRBV6-5; j_call: TRBJ2-7; cdr3_aa: CASSKLQGNVYEQYF; cdr3_nt: TGTGCCAGCAGCAAGTTGCAGGGAAACGTCTACGAGCAGTACTTC
d_call: .; clone_size: once; v_call: TRBV12-5; j_call: TRBJ1-5; cdr3_aa: CASGLVWSWGTSQPQHF; cdr3_nt: TGTGCTAGTGGTTTGGTTTGGTCATGGGGGACGAGTCAGCCCCAGCATTTT
d_call: .; clone_size: .; v_call: TRBV6-1; j_call: TRBJ1-3; cdr3_aa: CASSEVSGNTIYF; cdr3_nt: TGTGCCAGCAGTGAGGTGTCTGGAAACACCATATATTTT
d_call: .; clone_size: .; v_call: TRBV3-1/TRBV3-2; j_call: TRBJ2-2; cdr3_aa: CASSQRTTGELFF; cdr3_nt: TGTGCCAGCAGCCAACGGACAACCGGGGAGCTGTTTTTT
d_call: .; clone_size: .; v_call: TRBV28; j_call: TRBJ1-2; cdr3_aa: CASIAGPNYGYTF; cdr3_nt: TGTGCCAGCATCGCAGGGCCGAACTATGGCTACACCTTC
d_call: .; clone_size: .; v_call: TRBV5-1; j_call: TRBJ2-3; cdr3_aa: CASSLEGRTTSTDTQYF; cdr3_nt: TGCGCCAGCAGCTTGGAAGGTAGAACCACTAGCACAGATACGCAGTATTTT
d_call: TRBD1; clone_size: .; v_call: TRBV7-9; j_call: TRBJ1-2; cdr3_aa: CASSPLQGENGYTF; cdr3_nt: TGTGCCAGCAGCCCTCTACAGGGGGAAAATGGCTACACCTTC
d_call: .; clone_size: .; v_call: TRBV4-2; j_call: TRBJ1-4; cdr3_aa: CASSPDPATNEKLFF; cdr3_nt: TGTGCCAGCAGCCCAGACCCGGCAACTAATGAAAAACTGTTTTTT
d_call: .; clone_size: .; v_call: TRBV7-9; j_call: TRBJ1-2; cdr3_aa: CASSLEVGVYGYTF; cdr3_nt: TGTGCCAGCAGCCTTGAGGTGGGAGTCTATGGCTACACCTTC
d_call: .; clone_size: .; v_call: TRBV7-9; j_call: TRBJ2-1; cdr3_aa: CASSGKGEQFF; cdr3_nt: TGTGCCAGCAGCGGGAAGGGGGAGCAGTTCTTC
d_call: .; clone_size: .; v_call: TRBV20-1; j_call: TRBJ1-3; cdr3_aa: CSAREVNTIYF; cdr3_nt: TGCAGTGCTAGGGAGGTAAACACCATATATTTT
d_call: TRBD2; clone_size: .; v_call: TRBV6-1; j_call: TRBJ2-7; cdr3_aa: CASSGPGGTPPYEQYF; cdr3_nt: TGTGCCAGCAGTGGCCCCGGGGGGACGCCGCCCTACGAGCAGTACTTC
d_call: TRBD1; clone_size: .; v_call: TRBV19; j_call: TRBJ2-7; cdr3_aa: CASSMGQGLTYEQYF; cdr3_nt: TGTGCCAGTAGTATGGGACAGGGATTGACCTACGAGCAGTACTTC
d_call: TRBD1; clone_size: .; v_call: TRBV10-3; j_call: TRBJ2-6; cdr3_aa: CAISERGQGAGANVLTF; cdr3_nt: TGTGCCATCAGTGAAAGGGGACAGGGGGCCGGGGCCAACGTCCTGACTTTC
d_call: .; clone_size: .; v_call: TRBV7-2; j_call: TRBJ2-1; cdr3_aa: CASSLVSVNNEQFF; cdr3_nt: TGTGCCAGCAGCTTAGTCAGCGTGAACAATGAGCAGTTCTTC
d_call: TRBD1; clone_size: .; v_call: TRBV19; j_call: TRBJ1-5; cdr3_aa: CASSQGGADQPQHF; cdr3_nt: TGTGCCAGTAGCCAGGGGGGGGCCGATCAGCCCCAGCATTTT
d_call: .; clone_size: .; v_call: TRBV6-5; j_call: TRBJ1-6; cdr3_aa: CASSWDRSNSPLHF; cdr3_nt: TGTGCCAGCAGTTGGGACCGTTCCAATTCACCCCTCCACTTT
d_call: .; clone_size: .; v_call: TRBV30; j_call: TRBJ1-4; cdr3_aa: CAWSPRGLGGEKLFF; cdr3_nt: TGTGCCTGGAGCCCCCGGGGGTTAGGGGGTGAAAAACTGTTTTTT
d_call: TRBD1; clone_size: .; v_call: TRBV7-8; j_call: TRBJ2-7; cdr3_aa: CASSSGQGPSYEQYF; cdr3_nt: TGTGCCAGCAGCTCTGGACAGGGACCCTCCTACGAGCAGTACTTC
d_call: TRBD1; clone_size: .; v_call: TRBV6-1; j_call: TRBJ1-5; cdr3_aa: CASSERDRDDQPQHF; cdr3_nt: TGTGCCAGCAGTGAACGGGACAGGGATGATCAGCCCCAGCATTTT
d_call: .; clone_size: .; v_call: TRBV11-2; j_call: TRBJ2-3; cdr3_aa: CASSPFGETSTDTQYF; cdr3_nt: TGTGCCAGCAGTCCGTTTGGGGAGACAAGCACAGATACGCAGTATTTT
d_call: .; clone_size: .; v_call: TRBV30; j_call: TRBJ2-1; cdr3_aa: CAWSPRSNEQFF; cdr3_nt: TGTGCCTGGAGTCCGCGCTCCAATGAGCAGTTCTTC
d_call: TRBD2; clone_size: .; v_call: TRBV4-1; j_call: TRBJ2-3; cdr3_aa: CASSQERLAGGKPTDTQYF; cdr3_nt: TGCGCCAGCAGCCAAGAAAGACTAGCGGGAGGGAAACCCACAGATACGCAGTATTTT
d_call: TRBD1; clone_size: once; v_call: TRBV3-1/TRBV3-2; j_call: TRBJ1-2; cdr3_aa: CASSQAGTTGSANYGYTF; cdr3_nt: TGTGCCAGCAGCCAAGCAGGAACGACAGGGTCTGCGAACTATGGCTACACCTTC
d_call: .; clone_size: .; v_call: TRBV14; j_call: TRBJ2-7; cdr3_aa: CASSQVWGSYEQYF; cdr3_nt: TGTGCCAGCAGCCAAGTCTGGGGCTCCTACGAGCAGTACTTC